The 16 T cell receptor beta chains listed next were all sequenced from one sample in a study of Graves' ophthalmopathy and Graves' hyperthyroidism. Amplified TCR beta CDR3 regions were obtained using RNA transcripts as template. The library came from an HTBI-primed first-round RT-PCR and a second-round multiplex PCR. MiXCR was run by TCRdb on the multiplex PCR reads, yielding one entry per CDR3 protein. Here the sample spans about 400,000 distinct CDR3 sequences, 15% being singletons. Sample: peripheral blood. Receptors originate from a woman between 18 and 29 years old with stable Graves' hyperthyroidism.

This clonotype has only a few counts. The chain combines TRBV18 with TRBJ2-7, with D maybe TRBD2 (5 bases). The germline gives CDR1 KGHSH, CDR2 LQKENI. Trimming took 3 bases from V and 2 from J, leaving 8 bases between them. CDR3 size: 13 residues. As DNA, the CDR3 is TGTGCCAGCTCACCCGCGGGCCCCTACGAGCAGTACTTC. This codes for CASSPAGPYEQYF.

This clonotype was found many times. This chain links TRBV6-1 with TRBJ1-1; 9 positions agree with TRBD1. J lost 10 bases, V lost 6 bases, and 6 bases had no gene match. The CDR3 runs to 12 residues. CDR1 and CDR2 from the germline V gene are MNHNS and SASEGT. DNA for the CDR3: TGTGCCAGCAGGGAACAGGGGGCGGGAGCTTTCTTT. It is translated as CASREQGAGAFF.

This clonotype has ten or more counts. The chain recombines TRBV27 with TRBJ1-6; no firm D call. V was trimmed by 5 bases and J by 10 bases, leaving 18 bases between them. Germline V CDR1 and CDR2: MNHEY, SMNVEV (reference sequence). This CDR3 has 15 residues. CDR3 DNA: TGTGCCAGCAGTCCGTTAATAGGGTCTCGATCACCCCTCCACTTT. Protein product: CASSPLIGSRSPLHF.

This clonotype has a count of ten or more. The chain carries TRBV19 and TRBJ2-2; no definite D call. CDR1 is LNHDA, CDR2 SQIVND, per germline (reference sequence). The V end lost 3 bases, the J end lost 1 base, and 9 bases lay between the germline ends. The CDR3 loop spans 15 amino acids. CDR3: CASSIALGNTGELFF. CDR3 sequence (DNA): TGTGCCAGTAGTATCGCTTTAGGGAACACCGGGGAGCTGTTTTTT.

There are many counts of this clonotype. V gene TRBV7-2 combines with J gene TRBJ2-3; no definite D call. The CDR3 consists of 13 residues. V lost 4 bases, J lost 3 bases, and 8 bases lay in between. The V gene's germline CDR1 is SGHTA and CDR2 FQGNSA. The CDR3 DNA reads TGTGCCAGCAGCTATGGGGTAACAGATACGCAGTATTTT. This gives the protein CASSYGVTDTQYF.

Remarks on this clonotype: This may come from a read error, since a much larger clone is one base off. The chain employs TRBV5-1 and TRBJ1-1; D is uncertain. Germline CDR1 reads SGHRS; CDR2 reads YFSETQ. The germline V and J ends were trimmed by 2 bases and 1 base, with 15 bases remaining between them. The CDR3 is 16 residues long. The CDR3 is CASSFISLAANTEAFF. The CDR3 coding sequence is TGCGCCAGCAGCTTCATCTCCCTCGCAGCGAACACTGAAGCTTTCTTT.

CDR3 coding DNA: TGCAGTGCTAGACCAGAACCTCAGTGGTCGTCAGCCATCTATGGCTACACCTTC. Translation gives CSARPEPQWSSAIYGYTF. The chain has TRBV20-1 and TRBJ1-2; no firm D call. V lost 2 bases and J 4 bases, leaving 26 bases between the germline ends. This CDR3 spans 18 amino acids. Germline V gene data show CDR1 as DFQATT and CDR2 as SNEGSKA (reference sequence).

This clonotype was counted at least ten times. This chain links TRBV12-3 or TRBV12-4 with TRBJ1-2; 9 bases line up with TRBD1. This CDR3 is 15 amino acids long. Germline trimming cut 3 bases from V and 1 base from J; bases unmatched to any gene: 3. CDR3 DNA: TGTGCCAGCAGTTTGGGACAGGGTGGTAACTATGGCTACACCTTC. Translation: CASSLGQGGNYGYTF.

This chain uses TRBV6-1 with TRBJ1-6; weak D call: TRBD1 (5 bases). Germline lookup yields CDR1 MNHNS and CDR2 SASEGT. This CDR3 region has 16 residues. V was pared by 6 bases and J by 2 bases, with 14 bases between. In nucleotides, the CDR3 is TGTGCCAGCAGGCGGGGCGAGGGGACCTATAATTCACCCCTCCACTTT. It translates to CASRRGEGTYNSPLHF.

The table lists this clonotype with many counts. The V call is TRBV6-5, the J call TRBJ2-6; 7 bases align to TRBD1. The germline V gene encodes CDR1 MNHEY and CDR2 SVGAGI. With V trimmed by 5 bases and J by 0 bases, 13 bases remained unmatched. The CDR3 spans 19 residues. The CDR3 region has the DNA TGTGCCAGCAGTCCGGTACCGGGACAGCTCTCCTCTGGGGCCAACGTCCTGACTTTC. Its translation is CASSPVPGQLSSGANVLTF.

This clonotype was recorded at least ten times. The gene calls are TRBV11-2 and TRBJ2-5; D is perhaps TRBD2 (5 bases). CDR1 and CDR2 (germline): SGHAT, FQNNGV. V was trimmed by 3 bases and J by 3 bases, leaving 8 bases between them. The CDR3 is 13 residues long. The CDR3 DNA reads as TGTGCCAGCAGCTTTGGAGGAGAAGAGACCCAGTACTTC. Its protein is CASSFGGEETQYF.

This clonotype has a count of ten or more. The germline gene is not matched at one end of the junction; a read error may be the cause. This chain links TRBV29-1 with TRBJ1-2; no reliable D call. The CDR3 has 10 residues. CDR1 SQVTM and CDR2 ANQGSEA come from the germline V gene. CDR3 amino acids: CSAEEYGYTF. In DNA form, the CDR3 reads TGCAGCGCTGAAGAGTATGGCTACACCTTC.

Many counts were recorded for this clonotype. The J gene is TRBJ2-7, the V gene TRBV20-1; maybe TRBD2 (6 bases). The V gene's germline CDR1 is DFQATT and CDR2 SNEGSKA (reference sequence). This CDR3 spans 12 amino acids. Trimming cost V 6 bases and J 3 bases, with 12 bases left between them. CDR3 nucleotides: TGCAGTGCAAGGCCCGGGGGCTACGAGCAGTACTTC. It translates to CSARPGGYEQYF.

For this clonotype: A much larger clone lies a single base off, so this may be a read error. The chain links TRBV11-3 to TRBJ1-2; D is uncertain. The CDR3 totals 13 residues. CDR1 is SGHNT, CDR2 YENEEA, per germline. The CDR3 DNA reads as TGTGCCAGCAGCGCCGGACCGGGCTATGGCCACACCTTC. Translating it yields CASSAGPGYGHTF.

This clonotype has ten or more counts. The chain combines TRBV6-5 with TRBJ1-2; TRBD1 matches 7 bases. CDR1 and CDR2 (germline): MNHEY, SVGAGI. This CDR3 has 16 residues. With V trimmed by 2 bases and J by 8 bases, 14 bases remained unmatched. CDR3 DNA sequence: TGTGCCAGCAGTTACAGGGAAGGGGGCCCCTCGGGGGGCTACACCTTC. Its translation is CASSYREGGPSGGYTF.

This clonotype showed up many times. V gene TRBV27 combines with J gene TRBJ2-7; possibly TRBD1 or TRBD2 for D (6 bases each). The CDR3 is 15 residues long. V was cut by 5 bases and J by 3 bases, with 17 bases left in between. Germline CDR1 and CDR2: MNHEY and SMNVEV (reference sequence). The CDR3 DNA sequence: TGTGCCAGCAGTCCCTCCACAGGGACTTTCTACGAGCAGTACTTC. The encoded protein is CASSPSTGTFYEQYF.